A selection of T cell receptor beta chains follows, all from one sample in a study of control samples from healthy donors and cancer patients. Using immunoSEQ multiplex PCR, the repertoire was profiled, and TCRdb retains in-frame clones only, with some absent. The table lists approximately 150,000 clones, roughly 93% of them singletons. Sequencing input: blood. The receptor set was obtained from a man between 18 and 29 years old in good health. CDR3s include the opening cysteine and the closing phenylalanine or tryptophan. The D gene is left open where the match is weak. Some rows have no size entry. The others give once, few or many, or a class for an expanded clone.

CDR3nt: TGTGCCAGCAGTTACTCGATTTATAAGGTTGGCGAGCAGTACTTC
CDR3aa: CASSYSIYKVGEQYF
abundance: NA
d_gene: NA
v_gene: TRBV6-6
j_gene: TRBJ2-7

CDR3nt: TGTGCCAGCAGCTCGTCTAGCGAGCAGTACTTC
CDR3aa: CASSSSSEQYF
abundance: few
d_gene: NA
v_gene: TRBV7-9
j_gene: TRBJ2-7

CDR3nt: TGTGCCAGTAGTATATGGGGGTTAAACCTGAACACTGAAGCTTTCTTT
CDR3aa: CASSIWGLNLNTEAFF
abundance: NA
d_gene: NA
v_gene: TRBV19
j_gene: TRBJ1-1

CDR3nt: TGTGCCAGCAGTTCGGGTTACAATTCACCCCTCCACTTT
CDR3aa: CASSSGYNSPLHF
abundance: NA
d_gene: NA
v_gene: TRBV12-3/TRBV12-4
j_gene: TRBJ1-6

CDR3nt: TGCGCCAGCAGCCAAGGGACAGGGGCGAATGAAAAACTGTTTTTT
CDR3aa: CASSQGTGANEKLFF
abundance: NA
d_gene: TRBD1
v_gene: TRBV4-3
j_gene: TRBJ1-4

CDR3nt: TGTGCCACCAGCAGAGGTAGCGGGGGGGAGCAGTTCTTC
CDR3aa: CATSRGSGGEQFF
abundance: NA
d_gene: TRBD2
v_gene: TRBV15
j_gene: TRBJ2-1

CDR3nt: TGTGCCAGCAGCGTAGTACAGGGACCGGTCCATGAGCAGTTCTTC
CDR3aa: CASSVVQGPVHEQFF
abundance: NA
d_gene: NA
v_gene: TRBV9
j_gene: TRBJ2-1

CDR3nt: TGTGCCAGTAGTCCACGACCCCGAGCAGGCCACGAGCAGTACTTC
CDR3aa: CASSPRPRAGHEQYF
abundance: NA
d_gene: NA
v_gene: TRBV19
j_gene: TRBJ2-7

CDR3nt: TGCGCCAGCGCCATCGACAGGAGGGACACCATATATTTT
CDR3aa: CASAIDRRDTIYF
abundance: once
d_gene: NA
v_gene: TRBV5-1
j_gene: TRBJ1-3

CDR3nt: TGCGCCAGCAGCCCTGACGGGGAGGGGGGAGATACGCAGTATTTT
CDR3aa: CASSPDGEGGDTQYF
abundance: NA
d_gene: NA
v_gene: TRBV4-3
j_gene: TRBJ2-3

CDR3nt: TGTGCCAGTAGTATTGGACTAGCGGGAGGGCTTGAGCAGTTCTTC
CDR3aa: CASSIGLAGGLEQFF
abundance: NA
d_gene: TRBD2
v_gene: TRBV19
j_gene: TRBJ2-1

CDR3nt: TGTGCCAGCAGTGAGGTGGGTTTCGAGCAGTACTTC
CDR3aa: CASSEVGFEQYF
abundance: NA
d_gene: NA
v_gene: TRBV6-1
j_gene: TRBJ2-7

CDR3nt: TGCGCCAGCAGCTTGGAGGGTATTGGATACGAGCAGTACTTC
CDR3aa: CASSLEGIGYEQYF
abundance: NA
d_gene: NA
v_gene: TRBV5-1
j_gene: TRBJ2-7

CDR3nt: TGTGCCAGTAGTATAGAACGGAGGGGCCATGGCTACACCTTC
CDR3aa: CASSIERRGHGYTF
abundance: NA
d_gene: NA
v_gene: TRBV19
j_gene: TRBJ1-2

CDR3nt: TGTGCCAGCAGCCCACCCGGAAACACCATATATTTT
CDR3aa: CASSPPGNTIYF
abundance: NA
d_gene: NA
v_gene: TRBV7-9
j_gene: TRBJ1-3

CDR3nt: TGTGCCAGCTCACCACCGATTACAGGGGATTGGACCGGGGAGCTGTTTTTT
CDR3aa: CASSPPITGDWTGELFF
abundance: NA
d_gene: TRBD1
v_gene: TRBV18
j_gene: TRBJ2-2

CDR3nt: TGTGCCAGCAAAGGGTCGCCTAATGAAAAACTGTTTTTT
CDR3aa: CASKGSPNEKLFF
abundance: NA
d_gene: NA
v_gene: TRBV27
j_gene: TRBJ1-4

CDR3nt: TGTGCCAGCAGCGCCGCCGAAACAGGGTACCCCTACGAGCAGTACTTC
CDR3aa: CASSAAETGYPYEQYF
abundance: NA
d_gene: NA
v_gene: TRBV9
j_gene: TRBJ2-7

CDR3nt: TGTGCCAGCTCACCCATAGGACTCACTAGCACAGATACGCAGTATTTT
CDR3aa: CASSPIGLTSTDTQYF
abundance: NA
d_gene: NA
v_gene: TRBV18
j_gene: TRBJ2-3

CDR3nt: TGTGCCAGCAGCTCGGGACCCAGGACAGGGATTTACGAGCAGTACTTC
CDR3aa: CASSSGPRTGIYEQYF
abundance: NA
d_gene: TRBD1
v_gene: TRBV7-6
j_gene: TRBJ2-7

CDR3nt: TGTGCCAGCAGTTTCCCGGTGGGGAGCTCCTACGAGCAGTACTTC
CDR3aa: CASSFPVGSSYEQYF
abundance: NA
d_gene: NA
v_gene: TRBV28
j_gene: TRBJ2-7

CDR3nt: TGTGCCAGCAGATTGACGGGGGGCTCCTACAATGAGCAGTTCTTC
CDR3aa: CASRLTGGSYNEQFF
abundance: NA
d_gene: TRBD2
v_gene: TRBV27
j_gene: TRBJ2-1

CDR3nt: TGTGCCAGCAGCCCCCCGCCCTCCGACAATGAGCAGTTCTTC
CDR3aa: CASSPPPSDNEQFF
abundance: NA
d_gene: NA
v_gene: TRBV7-2
j_gene: TRBJ2-1

CDR3nt: TGTGCCAGCATAGGGACTAGCGACTACGAGCAGTACTTC
CDR3aa: CASIGTSDYEQYF
abundance: NA
d_gene: TRBD2
v_gene: TRBV2
j_gene: TRBJ2-7

CDR3nt: TGTGCCATCAGTGACGGGAAAGCGGGAGTAGGAGAGACCCAGTACTTC
CDR3aa: CAISDGKAGVGETQYF
abundance: NA
d_gene: TRBD2
v_gene: TRBV10-3
j_gene: TRBJ2-5

CDR3nt: TGTGCTAGCAGCCAAGAGCCCAACACTGAAGCTTTCTTT
CDR3aa: CASSQEPNTEAFF
abundance: NA
d_gene: NA
v_gene: TRBV7-7
j_gene: TRBJ1-1

CDR3nt: TGTGCCAGTAGATTTCAGGGGGCGCGTGGCTACACCTTC
CDR3aa: CASRFQGARGYTF
abundance: NA
d_gene: TRBD1
v_gene: TRBV19
j_gene: TRBJ1-2

CDR3nt: TGTGCCAGCAGTGACTTCGACAGGCTCAGCAATCAGCCCCAGCATTTT
CDR3aa: CASSDFDRLSNQPQHF
abundance: NA
d_gene: NA
v_gene: TRBV6-1
j_gene: TRBJ1-5

CDR3nt: TGTGCCAGCACCTTACAGGGGGGGGCTTCACCCCTCCACTTT
CDR3aa: CASTLQGGASPLHF
abundance: NA
d_gene: TRBD1
v_gene: TRBV28
j_gene: TRBJ1-6

CDR3nt: TGTGCCAGCAGCTTGCAGAGCACGTACAATGAGCAGTTCTTC
CDR3aa: CASSLQSTYNEQFF
abundance: NA
d_gene: NA
v_gene: TRBV5-4
j_gene: TRBJ2-1

CDR3nt: TGCAGCGCTGGCTCCGGGACAGGGGGCGCGAACGGCTACACCTTC
CDR3aa: CSAGSGTGGANGYTF
abundance: NA
d_gene: TRBD1
v_gene: TRBV29-1
j_gene: TRBJ1-2

CDR3nt: TGTGCCAGCAGCCTCCAGCTGGAGTCAGATACGCAGTATTTT
CDR3aa: CASSLQLESDTQYF
abundance: NA
d_gene: NA
v_gene: TRBV9
j_gene: TRBJ2-3

CDR3nt: TGTGCCAGCAGCTCAGGGGGTATCCAGCCCCAGCATTTT
CDR3aa: CASSSGGIQPQHF
abundance: NA
d_gene: TRBD1
v_gene: TRBV5-6
j_gene: TRBJ1-5

CDR3nt: TGTGCCAGCAGTTTATCAGCAGGGCGGCCCCAGCATTTT
CDR3aa: CASSLSAGRPQHF
abundance: NA
d_gene: NA
v_gene: TRBV27
j_gene: TRBJ1-5

CDR3nt: TGTGCCAGTAGTACCGTACAGGGGATCAGCTCCTACGAGCAGTACTTC
CDR3aa: CASSTVQGISSYEQYF
abundance: NA
d_gene: TRBD1
v_gene: TRBV19
j_gene: TRBJ2-7

CDR3nt: TGCGCCAGCAGCTTGTCCGGGGCGTTTAGCAATCAGCCCCAGCATTTT
CDR3aa: CASSLSGAFSNQPQHF
abundance: NA
d_gene: NA
v_gene: TRBV5-1
j_gene: TRBJ1-5

CDR3nt: TGTGCCAGCAGCTTATCAGGGACTAATGAAAAACTGTTTTTT
CDR3aa: CASSLSGTNEKLFF
abundance: NA
d_gene: NA
v_gene: TRBV7-2
j_gene: TRBJ1-4

CDR3nt: TGTGCCACTAAATTCACGCCAGAAAACACCGGGGAGCTGTTTTTT
CDR3aa: CATKFTPENTGELFF
abundance: NA
d_gene: NA
v_gene: TRBV15
j_gene: TRBJ2-2

CDR3nt: TGCGCCAGCAGCTTGACCGGACAAAACACTGAAGCTTTCTTT
CDR3aa: CASSLTGQNTEAFF
abundance: NA
d_gene: NA
v_gene: TRBV5-1
j_gene: TRBJ1-1

CDR3nt: TGTGCCAGCAGCTTAGCTTCAGGGGGGGAGGACACTGAAGCTTTCTTT
CDR3aa: CASSLASGGEDTEAFF
abundance: NA
d_gene: TRBD1
v_gene: TRBV7-9
j_gene: TRBJ1-1

CDR3nt: TGTGCCAGCGCCTCCTCAGGGGGAGGAAACACCATATATTTT
CDR3aa: CASASSGGGNTIYF
abundance: NA
d_gene: TRBD1
v_gene: TRBV6-6
j_gene: TRBJ1-3

CDR3nt: TGCGCCAGCAGCTTCAGCCCGTCCGAGCAGTACTTC
CDR3aa: CASSFSPSEQYF
abundance: NA
d_gene: NA
v_gene: TRBV5-1
j_gene: TRBJ2-7

CDR3nt: TGTGCCAGCAGCCCGAATGGGGACTATGGCTACACCTTC
CDR3aa: CASSPNGDYGYTF
abundance: few
d_gene: NA
v_gene: TRBV6-5
j_gene: TRBJ1-2

CDR3nt: TGTGCCTGGACCCTCGGGACAGATGACTATGGCTACACCTTC
CDR3aa: CAWTLGTDDYGYTF
abundance: NA
d_gene: TRBD1
v_gene: TRBV30
j_gene: TRBJ1-2

CDR3nt: TGTGCCAGTACCACTTCCAGGGGGCATTCGAACACTGAAGCTTTCTTT
CDR3aa: CASTTSRGHSNTEAFF
abundance: once
d_gene: TRBD1
v_gene: TRBV19
j_gene: TRBJ1-1

CDR3nt: TGTGCCAGCAGCCTCCGGACTAGCGGGGGGTACACAGATACGCAGTATTTT
CDR3aa: CASSLRTSGGYTDTQYF
abundance: NA
d_gene: TRBD2
v_gene: TRBV3-1/TRBV3-2
j_gene: TRBJ2-3

CDR3nt: TGTGCCAGCAGCGATAACAGGAACGGCTACACCTTC
CDR3aa: CASSDNRNGYTF
abundance: few
d_gene: NA
v_gene: TRBV4-2
j_gene: TRBJ1-2

CDR3nt: TGTGCCAGCAGCGACCCCCCGGCGATCTATAATTCACCCCTCCACTTT
CDR3aa: CASSDPPAIYNSPLHF
abundance: NA
d_gene: NA
v_gene: TRBV9
j_gene: TRBJ1-6

CDR3nt: TGCGCCAGCAGCTTCCCTGAAGGGCGCGAGCAGTACTTC
CDR3aa: CASSFPEGREQYF
abundance: NA
d_gene: NA
v_gene: TRBV5-1
j_gene: TRBJ2-7

CDR3nt: TGTGCCAGCAGCTTGGGACTAGCGGGGGAAGAGACCCAGTACTTC
CDR3aa: CASSLGLAGEETQYF
abundance: NA
d_gene: TRBD2
v_gene: TRBV13
j_gene: TRBJ2-5

CDR3nt: TGTGCCAGCAGTTACTCGGGGGGGCGAGTCAAAAACATTCAGTACTTC
CDR3aa: CASSYSGGRVKNIQYF
abundance: NA
d_gene: NA
v_gene: TRBV6-5
j_gene: TRBJ2-4

CDR3nt: TGTGCCTCCACCGGGGAGGACGGGGAGCTGTTTTTT
CDR3aa: CASTGEDGELFF
abundance: NA
d_gene: NA
v_gene: TRBV6-5
j_gene: TRBJ2-2

CDR3nt: TGTGCCAGCAGCTTGGAAGACAGGAATGAGCAGTTCTTC
CDR3aa: CASSLEDRNEQFF
abundance: NA
d_gene: NA
v_gene: TRBV5-8
j_gene: TRBJ2-1